The TCR beta chain under discussion was sequenced for a study of CD8+CD57+ T cells in acquired aplastic anemia. General study points: A set of about 30 CD8+ CDR3 sequences was shared between patients and controls, and these sequences appeared highly expressed in patients.

Researchers used genomic DNA as the template to profile TCR beta VDJ and CDR3. In TCRdb, the reads were re-called with MiXCR into one record per CDR3 protein. The sample records fewer than 200,000 distinct CDR3 sequences, 50% to 75% being singletons. With regard to this clonotype: Its antigen is still unknown.

Trimming left V 6 bases short and J 2 bases short, with 18 bases between. There are 16 residues in the CDR3. Looked up from germline, CDR1 is MNHNS and CDR2 is SASEGT. The chain is built from TRBV6-1 and TRBJ2-3; D is tentatively TRBD1 or TRBD2 (6 bases each). The sequence was obtained from a human donor in good health. The sample consisted of sorted CD4+, CD8+, or CD8+CD57+ T cells (not recorded which) from PBMCs. The CDR3 is CASRTPAGDFTDTQYF. The CDR3 DNA reads TGTGCCAGCAGGACCCCGGCAGGGGACTTCACAGATACGCAGTATTTT.